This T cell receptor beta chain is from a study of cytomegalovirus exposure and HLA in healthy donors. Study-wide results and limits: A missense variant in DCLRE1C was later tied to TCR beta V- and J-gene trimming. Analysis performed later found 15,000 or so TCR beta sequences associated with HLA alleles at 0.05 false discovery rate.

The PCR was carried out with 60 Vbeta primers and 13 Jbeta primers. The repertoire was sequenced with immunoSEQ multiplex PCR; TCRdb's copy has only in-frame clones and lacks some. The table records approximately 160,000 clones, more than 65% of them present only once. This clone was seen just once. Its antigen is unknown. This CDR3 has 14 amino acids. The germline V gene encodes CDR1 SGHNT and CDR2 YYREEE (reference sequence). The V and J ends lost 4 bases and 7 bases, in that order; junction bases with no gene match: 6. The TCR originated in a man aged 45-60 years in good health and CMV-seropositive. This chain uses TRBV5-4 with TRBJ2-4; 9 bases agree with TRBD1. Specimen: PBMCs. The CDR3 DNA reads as TGTGCCAGCAGCCCCCCAGGACAGGGGAACATTCAGTACTTC. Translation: CASSPPGQGNIQYF.